Listed here are 2 T cell receptor beta chains from one sample, sequenced in a study of blood T cell repertoires in COVID-19. TCRdb's copy holds only in-frame clones and misses some; the assay was immunoSEQ multiplex PCR. The table includes 400,000 to 550,000 clones, about 85% detected once. The sample comprised PBMCs or T cells enriched from blood (not recorded which). These receptors were collected from a woman under 30 with acute COVID-19.

This clone is a singleton in its sample. The chain employs TRBV6-6 and TRBJ2-1, with 8 bases lining up with TRBD1. Germline lookup yields CDR1 MNHNY and CDR2 SVGAGI (reference sequence). The CDR3 is 15 residues long. After removal of 6 bases from V and 3 bases from J, the junction contained 7 bases not matched to a gene. Here the CDR3 DNA reads TGTGCCAGCAGCCCAAGACAGGGGTACTACAATGAGCAGTTCTTC. Residues: CASSPRQGYYNEQFF.

The chain recombines TRBV5-1 with TRBJ2-5; TRBD1 agrees at 9 bases. Germline V gives CDR1 SGHRS, CDR2 YFSETQ. This CDR3 has 15 residues. J gave up 1 base and V 2 bases, and 3 bases lay outside the gene matches. The CDR3 region has the DNA TGCGCCAGCAGCTTCGGGACAGGGTTCCAAGAGACCCAGTACTTC. Residues: CASSFGTGFQETQYF.